This T cell receptor beta chain emerged from a study of cytomegalovirus exposure and HLA in healthy donors (dated by TCRdb to about 2017). Regarding the research as a whole: In an earlier analysis of approximately 500 of the donors, 250 to 350 Gb of sequence data and some 100 million unique TCR beta sequences from 180 million or so T cells were reported. HLA typing covered class I and class II loci at four-digit resolution. An early release covering about 600 HLA-typed donors comprised 250 to 350 gigabases of sequencing data and roughly 86 million unique TCR sequences. The aim of the study was to test whether cataloging public T cell receptors could identify signatures of past pathogen exposure. Of the roughly 430 genotyped donors, roughly 85% fell in the genetic ancestry cluster associated with self-reported Caucasian donors. To study patterns of TCR occurrence, a later analysis re-analyzed previously published TCR beta repertoires from more than 550 donors and added high-resolution HLA genotyping. On average, around 240,000 unique TCR beta nucleotide sequences were sequenced per donor among 300 to 500 genotyped donors of the cohort, with roughly 20% of those sequences being non-productive. All discovery cohort repertoires had been generated using a single sequencing platform. The later analysis used no new phenotypic data to find candidate immune exposures, relying instead on TCR beta sequences and their occurrence across donors. In a later genetic analysis, genome-wide SNP genotypes for about 65% of the 666 donors were used, and that subset was treated as a discovery cohort. The study profiled the T cell repertoires of under 700 subjects by immunosequencing and related them to cytomegalovirus serostatus. High-throughput TCR immunosequencing, statistical association of individual TCRs with disease status, and machine learning were combined to predict cytomegalovirus infection status. A handful of DR-DQ haplotypes were handled as single units for association and clustering because linkage in the cohort was strong. An earlier analysis of more than 450 of the donors used high-throughput TCR beta sequencing to judge whether each TCR beta V gene segment behaved as functional or pseudogenic. The number of typed donors differed by locus: about 620-630 for A, B, C, DRB1 and DQB1; approximately 530 for DQA1; approximately 600 for DPA1; and around 450 for DPB1. Along with the roughly 710-subject first cohort, a separate validation cohort of over a hundred different subjects was used. Donor age, sex, ethnicity and CMV serostatus were collected together with the repertoire data.

The cohort was made up of hundreds of healthy bone marrow donors. At the time of sampling, every cohort member was nominally healthy, though immune exposures that went unrecorded were likely present. The donor was CMV seropositive and was included in the group of 289 seropositive cohort members. Each donor provided a peripheral blood sample, and peripheral blood mononuclear cells were used for TCR beta sequencing. Genomic DNA extraction from the blood cell samples was performed with the Qiagen DNeasy Blood Extraction Kit. Note on this clone: What this receptor recognizes is not known. No much larger clonotype is one base removed from it; base qualities were not supplied.

The library was prepared using the immunoSEQ multiplex PCR assay. A mixture of 60 forward primers for TCR Vbeta segments and 13 reverse primers for TCR Jbeta segments was used in the multiplex PCR. A multiplex PCR assay on genomic DNA amplified the CDR3 region of rearranged TCR beta genes. The amplified TCR beta libraries were sequenced on the Illumina HiSeq System as 87-base-pair reads. The study's processing was this. In a later analysis, about 80 million unique TCR beta chains were counted across the 500 to 700 repertoires, and around 10 million of these chains were shared by at least two donors. To remove PCR and sequencing errors, raw reads were error-corrected and collapsed into unique sequences using a nearest-neighbor algorithm that merged closely related sequences. V, D and J gene segments were assigned by aligning CDR3 sequences to IMGT reference sequences. For a sequence to be retained, a match of at least six nucleotides to both a V gene segment and a J gene segment was required. Rearrangements were classified as productive when the CDR3 lacked stop codons and remained in frame with V and J, and all other rearrangements were classified as non-productive. CDR3 was defined according to IMGT convention as the region running from the second conserved V-encoded cysteine to the conserved J-encoded phenylalanine. The earlier analysis of approximately 590 of the donors excluded any sequence lacking an unambiguous match to a single V gene segment. In an earlier analysis of 450 to 750 of the donors, a V segment was called functional when productive rearrangements were above 56.7%, and segregating when the standard deviation between donors exceeded 5%. A statistical classification framework was developed to diagnose cytomegalovirus status using the catalog of TCR beta chain sequences. V and J gene assignment, in a later analysis, came from comparing TCR nucleotide sequences with IMGT/GENE-DB human TR gene sequences. The TCRdist pipeline was used in a later analysis to assign CDR3 sequences and most-parsimonious VDJ recombination scenarios. A later analysis defined each TCR beta chain by its CDR3 amino acid sequence plus V-gene family, and excluded reads lacking a unique V-gene family. To address suspected cross-contamination and a sequencing artifact, a later analysis removed several hundred highly shared, low-generation-probability nucleotide sequences. In a later analysis, a clonal expansion index for each public chain was calculated from normalized within-repertoire ranks of inferred template counts. In a later analysis, generation probabilities were computed with a VDJ recombination model fitted to out-of-frame rearrangements, and the resulting probabilities were checked against IGoR. In a later analysis, hypergeometric tests were used to score TCR-TCR, TCR-HLA and TCR-CMV co-occurrence, with a repertoire-size bias correction applied to TCR pairs. In a later analysis, false discovery rates were estimated by permuting HLA or CMV assignments 20 times. In a later analysis, co-occurring TCRs were grouped using DBSCAN, with TCRdist sequence similarity added in when clustering inside HLA-allele-positive subsets. Co-occurrence clustering excluded repertoires with fewer than 30,000 or more than 120,000 public chains, plus five with anomalous nucleotide sharing. TCRdb obtained this table from immuneACCESS and retained in-frame rearrangements with V and J assigned. These tables miss some clones; where compared with another copy, unresolved V genes account for less than half of the shortfall, and the remainder is unexplained. That table is the source of V, J and clone size, and D and trimming were worked out from the DNA. For this sample there are around 120,000 clones; 60% to 85% appear just once. The ten largest clones take up around 2.7% of the sample.

Results the study describes overall, beyond this receptor: Because counts were too low, roughly 16 rarely observed V segments, including chromosome 9 orphons, were excluded from the earlier analysis of around 640 of the donors. An earlier analysis of 587 of the donors showed that most TCR beta V segments appeared in productive rearrangements either about 87% or about 30% of the time, which broadly matched IMGT annotations. The classifier was reported to diagnose cytomegalovirus status with high specificity and sensitivity in both the original and validation cohorts. Most TCR sequences were observed very rarely across donors, whereas some public TCRs were present in many individuals. According to a later genetic analysis, donors in an Asian-associated ancestry cluster had fewer N-insertions in productive TCRs than the approximately 650-donor mean. A later analysis found that TCR association rates varied across HLA loci, with DRB1 alleles showing the most associated TCRs and HLA-C alleles the fewest. A further reported finding was that TCR beta sequences accurately predicted the HLA-A and HLA-B alleles for most subjects in the first cohort. Most CMV-associated TCR beta chains appeared to be HLA-restricted in a later analysis, and the HLA associations seemed to be driven largely by CMV exposure. Sequencing depth was assumed to be roughly uniform across donors in the presence/absence analyses, though that assumption may not hold. The study listed approximately 150 TCR beta chains as associated with cytomegalovirus. Immune exposure information for the cohort was limited to CMV serostatus. Strong co-occurrence of HLA alleles, especially DR and DQ, made assigning TCR associations to individual alleles difficult. Linkage disequilibrium might explain the correlated functional status among segregating V segments, but an unknown experimental factor could not be ruled out. At a false discovery rate of 0.05, a later analysis linked some 18,000 TCR beta sequences to specific HLA alleles. A later genetic analysis associated a missense DCLRE1C variant with V-gene and J-gene trimming of TCR beta chains, and an independent cohort replicated the association. Compared with equally common non-associated chains, HLA-associated TCR beta chains in a later analysis were more clonally expanded and had lower generation probabilities. A group of highly shared sequence variants was considered likely to be a technical artifact of the sequencing pipeline. A later analysis reported that several top co-occurrence clusters appeared linked to parvovirus B19, influenza, CMV and Epstein-Barr virus. Some IMGT-functional V segments, including TRBV6-2 and TRBV6-3, could not be told apart with the 87-base-pair reads, so those segments were excluded. A few of the identified cytomegalovirus-associated TCR beta chains were confirmed in vitro to be specific for cytomegalovirus antigens. Because HLA typing was unavailable for some donors at each locus, only the typed subset was used in association tests. The cohort was sequenced for TCR beta chains only, and without alpha or paired-chain data the features that could be detected were limited. The authors suggested that the approach could potentially be generalized to other disease states and immunological phenotypes.

Based on the germline V gene, the CDR1 and CDR2 sequences are SGHTA and FQGNSA. V trim: 5 bases; J trim: 3 bases; unmatched bases: 11. Taken from cysteine to phenylalanine, the CDR3 has 16 residues. Only CDR3 DNA remains: 48 bases, in frame from the first base. This TCR was sampled from a woman aged 40 to 50 in good health and CMV-seropositive. The chain was built from TRBV7-2 and TRBJ1-2; TRBD1 lines up with 8 middle nucleotides. Sequenced input: PBMCs. CDR3 sequence: CASSQVGTGIHYGYTF. The DNA is as follows: TGTGCCAGCAGCCAAGTTGGGACAGGCATTCACTATGGCTACACCTTC.